This T cell receptor (beta chain) was sequenced in a study of neurological immune-mediated disorders. Germline V gives CDR1 KGHSH, CDR2 LQKENI. CDR3 length equals 16 residues. V dropped 6 bases and J dropped 3; count of bases not matched to a gene: 3. From 2 million PBMCs stored at -80 C, the unsorted libraries were generated. TCRdb redid the calling of the 5' RACE reads with MiXCR, one entry per CDR3 protein. The table records 71,000 or so distinct CDR3 sequences, 4% to 6% of them present only once. This clonotype was observed many times. The sequenced sample consisted of PBMCs. The clonotype was recovered from a woman aged 25 to 39 with multiple sclerosis. V is TRBV18 and J is TRBJ2-6; 12 bases line up with TRBD1. In nucleotides, the CDR3 is TGTGCCAGCTCCGGGACAGGGGGCGTTGGGGCCAACGTCCTGACTTTC. Protein: CASSGTGGVGANVLTF.